The present TCR beta chain was sequenced within a study of identical twins. Study results and caveats: Twin-shared out-of-frame alpha sequences showed excess low generation probability. Sharing of beta out-of-frame sequences by twins showed a weaker excess. Invariant MAIT and iNKT cells are populations that could partly confound zero-insertion analyses.

This clonotype was detected a few times. Its target is unknown. Template switching created a universal primer site, and the cDNA included unique molecular identifiers. TCRdb re-called the 5' RACE reads with MiXCR, one entry per CDR3 protein. The table lists some 570,000 distinct CDR3 sequences, around 20% of them singletons. The CDR3 runs to 13 residues. From germline, CDR1 is LGHDT and CDR2 YNNKEL (reference sequence). V lost 1 base and J 6 bases, leaving 9 bases between the germline ends. These data were also reused for a study on yellow fever vaccine responses in identical twins.

The sequencing input was CD4+ T cells sorted from blood. This receptor was obtained from a young woman in good health. The chain employs TRBV3-1 and TRBJ1-1, with D uncertain. The CDR3 nucleotides are TGTGCCAGCAGCCAAGTCGGCGCCTCTGAAGCTTTCTTT. It translates to CASSQVGASEAFF.